Presented here are 12 T cell receptor beta chains from one specimen sequenced in a study of blood T cell repertoires in COVID-19. The repertoire was sequenced with immunoSEQ multiplex PCR; TCRdb's copy has only in-frame clones and lacks some. This sample has about 300,000 clones, with nearly 90% found just once. The sequencing sample was made of PBMCs or T cells enriched from blood (not recorded which). These receptor sequences come from a woman aged 30 to 39 who had recovered from COVID-19.

The V and J genes are TRBV30 and TRBJ1-4, with D possibly TRBD1 on 6 matching bases. Trimming left V 4 bases short and J 7 bases short, with 16 bases between. Germline V gene data show CDR1 as GTSNPN and CDR2 as SVGIG (reference sequence). The CDR3 is made up of 14 amino acids. Written as DNA, the CDR3 is TGTGCCTGGAATGACCAGGGGCTGGGTGAAAAACTGTTTTTT. Translation: CAWNDQGLGEKLFF.

This sequence joins TRBV7-2 and TRBJ2-5; the D gene is possibly TRBD1 (5 bases). In germline, CDR1 is SGHTA, CDR2 FQGNSA. The length of the CDR3 is 13 residues. The V end lost 6 bases, the J end lost 1 base, and 9 bases lay between the germline ends. The CDR3 spells CASSGALQETQYF. The CDR3 DNA follows: TGTGCCAGCAGTGGGGCTCTCCAAGAGACCCAGTACTTC.

The gene calls are TRBV27 and TRBJ1-6; TRBD1 aligns across 9 bases. This CDR3 comprises 16 residues. V lost 6 bases, J lost 9 bases, and 12 bases stayed unmatched. CDR1 MNHEY and CDR2 SMNVEV come from the germline V gene (reference sequence). CDR3 sequence (DNA): TGTGCCAGCAGGGCTCCGGGACAGGGTGAGCGTTCACCCCTCCACTTT. Its protein product is CASRAPGQGERSPLHF.

This clone occurred once. The rearrangement joins TRBV2 to TRBJ1-5, with 8 bases identical to TRBD1. V shed 6 bases and J 2 bases; nucleotides not matched to a gene: 6. The CDR3 sequence is 15 residues long. Per the germline V gene, CDR1 is SNHLY and CDR2 is FYNNEI. The chain's CDR3 is CASSADRVGNQPQHF. CDR3 nucleotide sequence: TGTGCCAGCAGCGCGGACAGGGTAGGCAATCAGCCCCAGCATTTT.

The chain joins TRBV27 to TRBJ1-5, with 9 nucleotides matching TRBD1. The V gene end was trimmed by 6 bases and the J gene end by 6 bases; junction bases not matched to a gene: 9. In germline, CDR1 is MNHEY, CDR2 SMNVEV (reference sequence). The CDR3 extends over 15 amino acids. CDR3 in amino acids: CASSPIQGAGQPQHF. The CDR3 DNA reads as TGTGCCAGCAGCCCCATACAGGGGGCTGGTCAGCCCCAGCATTTT.

The chain has TRBV7-6 and TRBJ1-3; D is uncertain. Trimming took 2 bases from V and 3 from J, leaving 8 bases between them. The length of the CDR3 is 14 residues. The germline V gene encodes CDR1 SGHVS and CDR2 FNYEAQ. For the CDR3, the DNA is TGTGCCAGCAGCTTACTTGGGAGTGGAAACACCATATATTTT. It encodes CASSLLGSGNTIYF.

The chain recombines TRBV9 with TRBJ1-2; 7 bases align to TRBD1. CDR1 is SGDLS and CDR2 is YYNGEE in the germline V gene. J lost 4 bases, V lost 4 bases, and 10 bases had no gene match. The CDR3 is 15 residues long. CDR3: CASSFQGGHGYGYTF. For the CDR3, the DNA is TGTGCCAGCAGCTTCCAGGGGGGTCACGGCTATGGCTACACCTTC. The variable domain in full, completed from reference TRBV9 and TRBJ1-2, reads DSGVTQTPKHLITATGQRVTLRCSPRSGDLSVYWYQQSLDQGLQFLIQYYNGEERAKGNILERFSAQQFPDLHSELNLSSLELGDSALYFCASSFQGGHGYGYTFGSGTRLTVV.

The V call is TRBV6-5, the J call TRBJ1-4; D not certain. The germline CDR1 and CDR2 sequences are MNHEY and SVGAGI. V was cut by 4 bases and J by 5 bases, with 8 bases left in between. CDR3 length: 13 residues. In nucleotides, the CDR3 is TGTGCCAGCAGTTTGAGGAGGAATGAAAAACTGTTTTTT. This encodes CASSLRRNEKLFF.

Concerning this clone: Other DNA sequences in the same sample also yield this CDR3. This chain uses TRBV18 with TRBJ2-1; 9 bases agree with TRBD1. J lost 4 bases, V lost 0 bases, and 1 base had no gene match. The CDR3 spans 15 residues. Germline loops: CDR1 KGHSH, CDR2 LQKENI. The CDR3 DNA follows: TGTGCCAGCTCACCACCCGGGACAGGGTACAATGAGCAGTTCTTC. Protein product: CASSPPGTGYNEQFF.

The gene calls are TRBV5-6 and TRBJ1-6; the D gene is possibly TRBD1 (6 bases). CDR3 length: 14 amino acids. The germline V gene has CDR1 SGHDT and CDR2 YYEEEE. With 4 bases removed from V and 9 bases from J, the gap between germline ends came to 14 bases. For the CDR3, the DNA is TGTGCCAGCAGCAACCGAGGCAGGGGTTCACCCCTCCACTTT. This codes for CASSNRGRGSPLHF. Full variable domain (missing parts from reference TRBV5-6 and TRBJ1-6): DAGVTQSPTHLIKTRGQQVTLRCSPKSGHDTVSWYQQALGQGPQFIFQYYEEEERQRGNFPDRFSGHQFPNYSSELNVNALLLGDSALYLCASSNRGRGSPLHFGNGTRLTVT.

This clone showed up just a few times. The CDR3 sequence is CASSLGGSVEQYF. In DNA, the CDR3 is TGCGCCAGCAGCTTGGGAGGGTCAGTCGAGCAGTACTTC. This sequence joins TRBV5-1 and TRBJ2-7; the D gene is possibly TRBD2 (5 bases). CDR1 and CDR2 (germline): SGHRS, YFSETQ. The CDR3 runs to 13 residues. Trimming took off 0 bases at V and 6 bases at J, with 10 bases between the two ends.

The chain combines TRBV27 with TRBJ2-6; 9 bases match TRBD1. The germline V gene has CDR1 MNHEY and CDR2 SMNVEV (reference sequence). J gave up 3 bases and V 5 bases, and 5 bases lay outside the gene matches. There are 16 residues in the CDR3. The CDR3 loop is CASSGTGGYGANVLTF. Written as DNA, the CDR3 is TGTGCCAGCAGTGGAACAGGGGGCTATGGGGCCAACGTCCTGACTTTC. The full variable domain, with the rest looked up from reference TRBV27 and TRBJ2-6, is EAQVTQNPRYLITVTGKKLTVTCSQNMNHEYMSWYRQDPGLGLRQIYYSMNVEVTDKGDVPEGYKVSRKEKRNFPLILESPSPNQTSLYFCASSGTGGYGANVLTFGAGSRLTVL.